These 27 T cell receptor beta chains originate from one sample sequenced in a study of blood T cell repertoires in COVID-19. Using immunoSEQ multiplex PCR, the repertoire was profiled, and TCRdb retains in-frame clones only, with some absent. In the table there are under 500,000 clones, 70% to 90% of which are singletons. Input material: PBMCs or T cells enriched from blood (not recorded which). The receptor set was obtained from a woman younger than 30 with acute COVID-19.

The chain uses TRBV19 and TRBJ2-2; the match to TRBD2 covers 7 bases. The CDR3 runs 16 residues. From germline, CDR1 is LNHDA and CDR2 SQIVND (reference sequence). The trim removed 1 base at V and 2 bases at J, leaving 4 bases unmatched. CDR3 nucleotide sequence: TGTGCCAGTAGTATAGGGCTAGCGGCCAACACCGGGGAGCTGTTTTTT. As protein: CASSIGLAANTGELFF.

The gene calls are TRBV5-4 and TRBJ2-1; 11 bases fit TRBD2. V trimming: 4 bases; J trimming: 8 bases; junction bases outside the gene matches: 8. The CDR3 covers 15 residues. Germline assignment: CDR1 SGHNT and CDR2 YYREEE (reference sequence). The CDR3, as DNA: TGTGCCAGCAGCCCCCCTAGCGGGAGGACGGATGAGCAGTTCTTC. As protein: CASSPPSGRTDEQFF.

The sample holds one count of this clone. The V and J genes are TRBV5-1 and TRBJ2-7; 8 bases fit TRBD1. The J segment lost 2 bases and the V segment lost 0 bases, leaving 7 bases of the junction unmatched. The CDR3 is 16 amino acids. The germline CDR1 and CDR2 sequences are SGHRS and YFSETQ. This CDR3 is CASSLDLGTGAYEQYF. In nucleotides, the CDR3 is TGCGCCAGCAGCTTGGACCTGGGGACAGGAGCCTACGAGCAGTACTTC. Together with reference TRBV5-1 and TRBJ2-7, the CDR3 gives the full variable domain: KAGVTQTPRYLIKTRGQQVTLSCSPISGHRSVSWYQQTPGQGLQFLFEYFSETQRNKGNFPGRFSGRQFSNSRSEMNVSTLELGDSALYLCASSLDLGTGAYEQYFGPGTRLTVT.

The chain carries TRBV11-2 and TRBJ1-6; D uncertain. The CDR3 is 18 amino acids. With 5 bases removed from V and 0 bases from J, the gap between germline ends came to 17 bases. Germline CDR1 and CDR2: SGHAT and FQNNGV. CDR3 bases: TGTGCCAGCAGCCCTCGAGGCGTGAAGAGCTCCTATAATTCACCCCTCCACTTT. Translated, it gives CASSPRGVKSSYNSPLHF. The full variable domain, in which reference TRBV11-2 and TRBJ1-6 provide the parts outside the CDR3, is EAGVAQSPRYKIIEKRQSVAFWCNPISGHATLYWYQQILGQGPKLLIQFQNNGVVDDSQLPKDRFSAERLKGVDSTLKIQPAKLEDSAVYLCASSPRGVKSSYNSPLHFGNGTRLTVT.

The CDR3 sequence is CASSPPVSLIEETQYF. Here the CDR3 DNA reads TGTGCCAGCAGCCCCCCCGTGAGTTTGATTGAAGAGACCCAGTACTTC. V gene TRBV5-5 combines with J gene TRBJ2-5, with no clear D. Trimming pared 4 bases from V and 3 bases from J, leaving 19 bases between. The germline CDR1 and CDR2 sequences are SGHKS and YYEKEE (reference sequence). The CDR3 loop spans 16 amino acids.

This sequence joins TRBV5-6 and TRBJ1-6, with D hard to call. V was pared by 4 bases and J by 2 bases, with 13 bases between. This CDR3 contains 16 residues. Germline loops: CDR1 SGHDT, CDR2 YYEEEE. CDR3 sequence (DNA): TGTGCCAGCAGCGACGGCCTCGGGGCCTATAATTCACCCCTCCACTTT. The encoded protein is CASSDGLGAYNSPLHF.

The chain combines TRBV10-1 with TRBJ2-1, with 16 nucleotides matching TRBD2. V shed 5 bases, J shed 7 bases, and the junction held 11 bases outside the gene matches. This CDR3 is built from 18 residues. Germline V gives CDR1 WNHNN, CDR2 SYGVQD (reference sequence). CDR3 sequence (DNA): TGCGCCAGCAGTCCGGGACTAGCGGGAGGGCTTAACATAAATGAGCAGTTCTTC. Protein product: CASSPGLAGGLNINEQFF.

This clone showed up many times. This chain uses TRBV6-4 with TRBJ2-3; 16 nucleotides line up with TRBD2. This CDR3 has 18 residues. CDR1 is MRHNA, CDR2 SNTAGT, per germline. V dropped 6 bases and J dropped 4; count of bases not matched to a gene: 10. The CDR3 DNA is TGTGCCAGCAGCGTTGGGACTAGCGGGGGGGCCGTGGCAGATACGCAGTATTTT. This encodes CASSVGTSGGAVADTQYF.

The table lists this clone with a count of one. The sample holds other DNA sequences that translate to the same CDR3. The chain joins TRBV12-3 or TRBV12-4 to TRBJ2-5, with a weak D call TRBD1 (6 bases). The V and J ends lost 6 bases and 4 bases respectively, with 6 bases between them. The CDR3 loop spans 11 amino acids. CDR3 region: CASSRGETQYF. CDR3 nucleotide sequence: TGTGCCAGCAGCAGGGGAGAGACCCAGTACTTC.

The CDR3 loop reads CASSLPRPSYNEQFF. DNA of the CDR3: TGTGCCAGCAGTTTACCCAGGCCCTCCTACAATGAGCAGTTCTTC. V usage is TRBV28 and J usage is TRBJ2-1; unclear D gene. Trimming pared 2 bases from V and 0 bases from J, leaving 8 bases between. The CDR3 contains 15 residues. Germline values: CDR1 MDHEN, CDR2 SYDVKM.

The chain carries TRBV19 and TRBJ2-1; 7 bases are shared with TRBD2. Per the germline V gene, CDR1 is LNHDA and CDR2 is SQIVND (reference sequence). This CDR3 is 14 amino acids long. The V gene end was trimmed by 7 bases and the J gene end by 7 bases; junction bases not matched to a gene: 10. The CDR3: CASIGRERVNEQFF. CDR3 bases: TGTGCCAGTATTGGGCGGGAGAGGGTGAATGAGCAGTTCTTC.

The CDR3 coding sequence is TGTGCCAGCAGCAAAGACCGGGACAGGGGCACTGAAGCTTTCTTT. Translating gives CASSKDRDRGTEAFF. The chain joins TRBV7-9 to TRBJ1-1, with TRBD1 matching 10 bases. Germline V gives CDR1 SEHNR, CDR2 FQNEAQ (reference sequence). This CDR3 region has 15 residues. Germline trimming cut 5 bases from V and 4 bases from J; bases unmatched to any gene: 7.

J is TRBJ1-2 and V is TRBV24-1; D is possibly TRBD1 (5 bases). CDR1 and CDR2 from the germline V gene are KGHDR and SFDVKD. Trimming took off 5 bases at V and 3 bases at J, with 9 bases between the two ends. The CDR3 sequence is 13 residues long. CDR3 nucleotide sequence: TGTGCCACCAGTGTTGGCAGGGACTATGGCTACACCTTC. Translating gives CATSVGRDYGYTF.

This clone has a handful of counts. The CDR3 loop reads CASSATGTGNSPLHF. The CDR3 DNA follows: TGCGCCAGCAGCGCCACCGGGACAGGGAATTCACCCCTCCACTTT. The rearrangement joins TRBV5-1 to TRBJ1-6, with TRBD1 matching over 9 bases. The germline V gene has CDR1 SGHRS and CDR2 YFSETQ. The CDR3 length is 15 residues. The junction had 6 bases not matched to a gene; V was cut back by 4 bases and J by 7 bases. Looking up the rest from reference TRBV5-1 and TRBJ1-6 gives the full variable domain: KAGVTQTPRYLIKTRGQQVTLSCSPISGHRSVSWYQQTPGQGLQFLFEYFSETQRNKGNFPGRFSGRQFSNSRSEMNVSTLELGDSALYLCASSATGTGNSPLHFGNGTRLTVT.

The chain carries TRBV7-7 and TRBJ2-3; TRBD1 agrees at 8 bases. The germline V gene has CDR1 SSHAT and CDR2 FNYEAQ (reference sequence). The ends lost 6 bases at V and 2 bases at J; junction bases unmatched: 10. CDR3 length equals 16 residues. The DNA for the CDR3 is TGTGCCAGCAGTTATGGGGCAGGGGGCCCCACAGATACGCAGTATTTT. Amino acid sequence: CASSYGAGGPTDTQYF.

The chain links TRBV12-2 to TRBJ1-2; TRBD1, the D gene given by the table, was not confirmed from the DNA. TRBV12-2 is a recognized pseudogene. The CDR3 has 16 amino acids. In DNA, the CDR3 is TGTGCAAGTCCCGCATATAGTAAGACAGTGGACTATGGCTACACCTTC. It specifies CASPAYSKTVDYGYTF.

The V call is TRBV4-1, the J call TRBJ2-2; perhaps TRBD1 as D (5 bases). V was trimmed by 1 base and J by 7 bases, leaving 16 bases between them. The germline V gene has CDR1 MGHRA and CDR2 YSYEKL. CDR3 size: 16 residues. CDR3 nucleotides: TGCGCCAGCAGCCAAGTCGGCCGAACCACAGGCGGGGAGCTGTTTTTT. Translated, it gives CASSQVGRTTGGELFF.

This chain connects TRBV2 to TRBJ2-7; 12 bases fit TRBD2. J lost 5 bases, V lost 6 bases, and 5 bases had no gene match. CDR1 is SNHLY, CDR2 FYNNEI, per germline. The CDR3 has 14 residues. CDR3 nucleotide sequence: TGTGCCAGCAGGGAGACTAGCGGGAGTAACGAGCAGTACTTC. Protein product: CASRETSGSNEQYF.

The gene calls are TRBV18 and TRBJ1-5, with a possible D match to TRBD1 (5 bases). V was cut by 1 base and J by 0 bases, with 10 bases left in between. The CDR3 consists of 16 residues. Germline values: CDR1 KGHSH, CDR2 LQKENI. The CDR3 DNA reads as TGTGCCAGCTCACCACAGGGGACTGTTAGCAATCAGCCCCAGCATTTT. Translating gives CASSPQGTVSNQPQHF.

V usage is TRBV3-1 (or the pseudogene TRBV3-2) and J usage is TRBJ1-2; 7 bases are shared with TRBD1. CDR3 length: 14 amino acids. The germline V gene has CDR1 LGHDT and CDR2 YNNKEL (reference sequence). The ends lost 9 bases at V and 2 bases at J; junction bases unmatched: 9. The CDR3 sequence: CARRIGTVNYGYTF. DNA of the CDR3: TGTGCCAGGAGAATCGGGACAGTAAACTATGGCTACACCTTC.

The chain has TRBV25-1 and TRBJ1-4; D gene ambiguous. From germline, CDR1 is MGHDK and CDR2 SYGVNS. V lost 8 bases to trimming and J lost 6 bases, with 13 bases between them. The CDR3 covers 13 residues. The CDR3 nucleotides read TGTGCCAGCGCCCGGGAAGGCTATGAAAAACTGTTTTTT. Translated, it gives CASAREGYEKLFF. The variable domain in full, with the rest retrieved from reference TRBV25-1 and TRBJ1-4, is EADIYQTPRYLVIGTGKKITLECSQTMGHDKMYWYQQDPGMELHLIHYSYGVNSTEKGDLSSESTVSRIRTEHFPLTLESARPSHTSQYLCASAREGYEKLFFGSGTQLSVL.

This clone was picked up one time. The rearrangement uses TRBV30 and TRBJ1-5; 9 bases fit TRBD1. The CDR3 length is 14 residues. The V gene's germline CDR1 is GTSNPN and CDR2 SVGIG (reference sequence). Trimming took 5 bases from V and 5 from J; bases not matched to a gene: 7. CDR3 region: CAWARTGEDQPQHF. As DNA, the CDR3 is TGTGCCTGGGCTCGGACAGGGGAGGATCAGCCCCAGCATTTT. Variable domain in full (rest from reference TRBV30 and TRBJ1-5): SQTIHQWPATLVQPVGSPLSLECTVEGTSNPNLYWYRQAAGRGLQLLFYSVGIGQISSEVPQNLSASRPQDRQFILSSKKLLLSDSGFYLCAWARTGEDQPQHFGDGTRLSIL.

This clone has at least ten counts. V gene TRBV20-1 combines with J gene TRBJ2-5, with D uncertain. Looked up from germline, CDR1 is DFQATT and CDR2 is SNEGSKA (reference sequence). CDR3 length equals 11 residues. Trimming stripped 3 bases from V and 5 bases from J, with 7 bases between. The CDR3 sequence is CSASSYETQYF. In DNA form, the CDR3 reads TGCAGTGCTAGTTCGTATGAGACCCAGTACTTC.

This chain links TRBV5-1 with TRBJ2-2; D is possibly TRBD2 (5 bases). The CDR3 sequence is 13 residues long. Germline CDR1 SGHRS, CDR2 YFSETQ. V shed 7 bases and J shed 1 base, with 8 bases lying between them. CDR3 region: CASFRENTGELFF. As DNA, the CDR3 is TGCGCCAGCTTCCGGGAGAACACCGGGGAGCTGTTTTTT.

The CDR3 loop is CASSYSLSTNEKLFF. The CDR3 DNA reads as TGTGCCAGCAGTTACTCGCTATCAACTAATGAAAAACTGTTTTTT. The V call is TRBV6-5, the J call TRBJ1-4; the D is unclear. Trimming cost V 0 bases and J 0 bases, with 5 bases left between them. This CDR3 has 15 residues. Germline values: CDR1 MNHEY, CDR2 SVGAGI.

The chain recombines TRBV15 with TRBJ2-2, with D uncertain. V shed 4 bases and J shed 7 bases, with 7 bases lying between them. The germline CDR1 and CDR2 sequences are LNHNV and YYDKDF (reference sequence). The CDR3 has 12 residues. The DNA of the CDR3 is TGTGCCACCAGCAAGCCCTTCGGGGAGCTGTTTTTT. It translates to CATSKPFGELFF.

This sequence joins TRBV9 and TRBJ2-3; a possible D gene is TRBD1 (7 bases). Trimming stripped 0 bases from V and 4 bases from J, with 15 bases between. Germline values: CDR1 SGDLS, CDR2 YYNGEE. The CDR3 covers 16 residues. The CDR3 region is CASSVVAAGGPDTQYF. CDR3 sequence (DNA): TGTGCCAGCAGCGTAGTGGCCGCAGGGGGGCCAGATACGCAGTATTTT.